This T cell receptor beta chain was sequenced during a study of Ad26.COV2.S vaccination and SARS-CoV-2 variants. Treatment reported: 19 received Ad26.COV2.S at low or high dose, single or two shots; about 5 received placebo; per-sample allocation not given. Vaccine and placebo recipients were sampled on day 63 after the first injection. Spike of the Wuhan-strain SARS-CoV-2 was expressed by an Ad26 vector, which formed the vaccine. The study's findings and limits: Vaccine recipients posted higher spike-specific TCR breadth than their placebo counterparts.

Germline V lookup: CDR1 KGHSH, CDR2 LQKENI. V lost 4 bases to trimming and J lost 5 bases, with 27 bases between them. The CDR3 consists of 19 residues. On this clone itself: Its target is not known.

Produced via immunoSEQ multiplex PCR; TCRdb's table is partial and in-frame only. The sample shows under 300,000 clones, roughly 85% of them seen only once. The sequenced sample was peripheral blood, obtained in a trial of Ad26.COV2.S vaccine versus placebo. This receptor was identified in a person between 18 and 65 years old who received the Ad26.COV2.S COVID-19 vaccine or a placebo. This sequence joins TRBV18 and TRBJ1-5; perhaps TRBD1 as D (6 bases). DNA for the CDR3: TGTGCCAGCTCACGTTACTTAACCGGGGGGAACAGGGAGCATCAGCCCCAGCATTTT. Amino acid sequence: CASSRYLTGGNREHQPQHF.